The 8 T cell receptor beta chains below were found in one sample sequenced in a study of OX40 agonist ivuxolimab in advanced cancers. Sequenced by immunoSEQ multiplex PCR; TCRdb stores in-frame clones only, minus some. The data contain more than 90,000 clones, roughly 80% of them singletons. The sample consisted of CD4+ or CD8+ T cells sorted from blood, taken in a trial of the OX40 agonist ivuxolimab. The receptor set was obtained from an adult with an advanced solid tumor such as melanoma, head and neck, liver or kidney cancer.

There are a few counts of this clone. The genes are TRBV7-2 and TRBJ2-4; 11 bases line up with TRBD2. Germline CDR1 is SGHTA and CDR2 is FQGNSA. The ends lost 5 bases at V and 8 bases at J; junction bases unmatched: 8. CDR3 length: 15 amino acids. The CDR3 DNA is TGTGCCAGCAGCGTAACTAGCGGGAGATTGGACATTCAGTACTTC. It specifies CASSVTSGRLDIQYF. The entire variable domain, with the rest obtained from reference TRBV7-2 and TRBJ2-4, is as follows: GAGVSQSPSNKVTEKGKDVELRCDPISGHTALYWYRQSLGQGLEFLIYFQGNSAPDKSGLPSDRFSAERTGGSVSTLTIQRTQQEDSAVYLCASSVTSGRLDIQYFGAGTRLSVL.

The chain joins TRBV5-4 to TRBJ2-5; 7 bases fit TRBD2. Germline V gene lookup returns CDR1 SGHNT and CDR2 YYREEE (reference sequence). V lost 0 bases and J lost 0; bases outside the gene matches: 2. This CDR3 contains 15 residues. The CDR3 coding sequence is TGTGCCAGCAGCTTGGCCGGACTAGACCAAGAGACCCAGTACTTC. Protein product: CASSLAGLDQETQYF. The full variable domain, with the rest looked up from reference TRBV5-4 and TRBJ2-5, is ETGVTQSPTHLIKTRGQQVTLRCSSQSGHNTVSWYQQALGQGPQFIFQYYREEENGRGNFPPRFSGLQFPNYSSELNVNALELDDSALYLCASSLAGLDQETQYFGPGTRLLVL.

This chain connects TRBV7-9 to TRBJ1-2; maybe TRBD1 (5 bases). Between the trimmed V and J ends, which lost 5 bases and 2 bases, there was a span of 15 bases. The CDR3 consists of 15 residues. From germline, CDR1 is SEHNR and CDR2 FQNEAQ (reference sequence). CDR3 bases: TGTGCCAGCAGCCCCCGGGACGGCCCAAACTATGGCTACACCTTC. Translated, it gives CASSPRDGPNYGYTF.

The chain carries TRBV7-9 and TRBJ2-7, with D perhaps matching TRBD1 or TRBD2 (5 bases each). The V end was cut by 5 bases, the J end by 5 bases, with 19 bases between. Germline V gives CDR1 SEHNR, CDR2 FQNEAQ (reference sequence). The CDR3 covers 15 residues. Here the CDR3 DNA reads TGTGCCAGCAGCACCGGGACCGGCTCTGGAGACGAGCAGTACTTC. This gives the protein CASSTGTGSGDEQYF.

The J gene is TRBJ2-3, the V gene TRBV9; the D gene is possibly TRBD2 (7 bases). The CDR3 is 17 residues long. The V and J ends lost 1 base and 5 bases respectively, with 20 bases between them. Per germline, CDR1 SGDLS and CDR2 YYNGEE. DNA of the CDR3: TGTGCCAGCAGCGTACAACCCAACCGGGGGGCAGGAGATACGCAGTATTTT. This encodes CASSVQPNRGAGDTQYF.

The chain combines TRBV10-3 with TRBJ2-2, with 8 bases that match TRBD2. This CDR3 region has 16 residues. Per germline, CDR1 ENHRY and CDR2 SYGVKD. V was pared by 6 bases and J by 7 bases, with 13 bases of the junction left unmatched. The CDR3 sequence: CAISPWSGGADGELFF. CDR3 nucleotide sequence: TGTGCCATCAGCCCTTGGTCGGGGGGGGCTGACGGGGAGCTGTTTTTT.

The DNA for the CDR3 is TGTGCCAGCAGCTTAGGGGCGACCGGGGAGCTGTTTTTT. Translated: CASSLGATGELFF. The chain has TRBV5-5 and TRBJ2-2, with D perhaps matching TRBD1 (5 bases). From germline, CDR1 is SGHKS and CDR2 YYEKEE (reference sequence). V gave up 2 bases and J gave up 5 bases, with 7 bases separating them. The CDR3 has 13 amino acids.

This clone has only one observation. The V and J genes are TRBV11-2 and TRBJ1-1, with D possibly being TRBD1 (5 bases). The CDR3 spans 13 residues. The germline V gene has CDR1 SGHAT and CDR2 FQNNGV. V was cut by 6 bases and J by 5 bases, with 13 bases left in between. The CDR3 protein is CASRKQDYTEAFF. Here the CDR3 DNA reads TGTGCCAGCAGAAAACAGGATTATACTGAAGCTTTCTTT. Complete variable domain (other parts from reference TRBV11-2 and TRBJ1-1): EAGVAQSPRYKIIEKRQSVAFWCNPISGHATLYWYQQILGQGPKLLIQFQNNGVVDDSQLPKDRFSAERLKGVDSTLKIQPAKLEDSAVYLCASRKQDYTEAFFGQGTRLTVV.